In this sample, the clone carrying this T cell receptor beta chain turned up many times. The antigen is undetermined. The record originates from a study of response to subunit inactivated influenza vaccine. Overall study findings and caveats: Authors suggested few new T cells are recruited by each seasonal influenza vaccination.

The V end lost 5 bases, the J end lost 8 bases, and 12 bases lay between the germline ends. The CDR3 length is 12 residues. The germline V gene encodes CDR1 MDHEN and CDR2 SYDVKM. TCRdb reanalysed the RT-PCR reads using MiXCR and keeps one entry per CDR3 protein. Among some 500,000 distinct CDR3 sequences listed, about 17% were seen once. The source is a man between 50 and 75 years old who received an inactivated influenza vaccine. The source was CD4+ T cells sorted from PBMCs, collected 23 months after vaccination. The rearrangement links TRBV28 to TRBJ1-2; D not resolved. CDR3 bases: TGTGCCAGCAGTATCCCACCGGGGGGCTACACCTTC. This codes for CASSIPPGGYTF.